The clone carrying this TCR beta chain appeared once. This entry is derived from a study of shared clonotypes between healthy human individuals. Turning to the study itself: The study enrolled a couple of women and three men aged 18 to 49.

The donors, healthy adults who were HIV-negative, had experienced no recent acute infections or vaccinations. There were only Caucasian adults among the donors, and all lived in Nashville, Tennessee. Measured with immunoSEQ multiplex PCR; TCRdb has only the in-frame clones, and not every one. The sample records over 700,000 clones, 55% to 75% being singletons. Looked up from germline, CDR1 is LNHDA and CDR2 is SQIVND (reference sequence). With V trimmed by 4 bases and J by 7 bases, 8 bases remained unmatched. This CDR3 region has 15 residues. Sequencing input: memory CD4+ T cells sorted from blood. The subset was: CD45RA-negative fraction. This clonotype was obtained from a woman aged 30 to 39 in good health. This rearrangement joins TRBV19 to TRBJ1-5; TRBD1 aligns across 9 bases. The CDR3 DNA sequence: TGTGCCAGTAGTAGTGGGGGACAGGGATACCAGCCCCAGCATTTT. This codes for CASSSGGQGYQPQHF.